Below are 32 T cell receptor beta chains sequenced from a single sample in a study of metastatic and nonmetastatic thyroid tumors. Using MiXCR, TCRdb re-called clones from the PCR reads. The sample holds 100,000 or so clones, about 15% seen once. Thyroid surgery was performed in patients who had received no treatment beforehand. The specimen sequenced was blood. The source is a female donor with papillary thyroid cancer or a benign thyroid nodule (not recorded which). Some clones in this sample may be carry-over from other donors' samples.

This clone was seen many times. V and J are TRBV6-1 and TRBJ2-5, with D possibly matching TRBD2 (6 bases). V dropped 8 bases and J dropped 4 bases, with 17 bases sitting between them. Germline values: CDR1 MNHNS, CDR2 SASEGT. The CDR3 has 14 amino acids. CDR3 amino acids: CASVEGIYTETQYF. Written as DNA, the CDR3 is TGTGCCAGCGTGGAGGGGATTTACACAGAGACCCAGTACTTC.

In this sample, this clone turned up many times. J is TRBJ1-1 and V is TRBV10-2; D is possibly TRBD1 (6 bases). CDR3 length: 13 amino acids. The germline V and J ends were trimmed by 5 bases and 0 bases, with 7 bases remaining between them. Looked up from germline, CDR1 is WSHSY and CDR2 is SAAADI. For the CDR3, the DNA is TGCGCCAGCAGTACAGGGATGAACACTGAAGCTTTCTTT. It translates to CASSTGMNTEAFF.

This clone has a handful of counts. At one end, the junction sequence differs from germline, possibly due to a read error. The CDR3 region is CASSSNGLPVLYGQYF. The CDR3 coding sequence is TGTGCCAGCAGTAGTAACGGACTACCGGTTCTCTACGGGCAGTACTTC. The chain recombines TRBV27 with TRBJ2-7, with a possible D match to TRBD2 (6 bases). The germline V gene has CDR1 MNHEY and CDR2 SMNVEV (reference sequence). The CDR3 is made up of 16 amino acids.

Many counts were recorded for this clone. The CDR3 here is CASSPTGDLYEQYF. The CDR3 DNA sequence: TGTGCCAGCAGCCCGACAGGGGACCTCTACGAGCAGTACTTC. The rearrangement links TRBV12-3 or TRBV12-4 to TRBJ2-7; 8 bases are a match to TRBD1. The CDR3 is 14 residues long. The V and J ends lost 6 bases and 3 bases, in that order; junction bases with no gene match: 7.

This clone has just a few counts. A much larger clone lies a single base off, so this may be a read error. The same CDR3 also results from other DNA sequences found in this sample. The chain combines TRBV20-1 with TRBJ2-3; D call uncertain. Trimming took off 3 bases at V and 5 bases at J, with 12 bases between the two ends. The CDR3 is 13 residues long. Germline CDR1 is DFQATT and CDR2 is SNEGSKA (reference sequence). CDR3 DNA sequence: TGCAGTGCTAGTCTAGGCCGTAGAGATACGCAGTATTTT. Its translation is CSASLGRRDTQYF.

This clone was found many times. J is TRBJ1-1 and V is TRBV19, with D possibly TRBD1 on 5 matching bases. Germline V gene sequence: CDR1 LNHDA, CDR2 SQIVND (reference sequence). V was shortened by 7 bases and J by 5 bases, with 11 bases between the two germline ends. CDR3 length: 12 amino acids. The CDR3 DNA reads as TGTGCCAGTACCCCCGGGGGGACTGAAGCTTTCTTT. This sequence encodes CASTPGGTEAFF.

This clone was observed at least ten times. The CDR3 protein is CAAEQGLGEQYF. The CDR3 nucleotides are TGTGCCGCTGAACAGGGTCTGGGCGAGCAGTACTTC. The rearrangement joins TRBV10-3 to TRBJ2-7; D may be TRBD1 (6 bases). The length of the CDR3 is 12 residues. Germline lookup yields CDR1 ENHRY and CDR2 SYGVKD. V gave up 11 bases and J gave up 6 bases, with 17 bases separating them.

This clone was seen ten or more times. The rearrangement joins TRBV3-1 to TRBJ1-2; maybe TRBD1 (5 bases). Per the germline V gene, CDR1 is LGHDT and CDR2 is YNNKEL (reference sequence). This CDR3 has 13 amino acids. Trimming cost V 4 bases and J 1 base, with 7 bases left between them. The CDR3 sequence is CASSPGLNYGYTF. The CDR3 DNA sequence: TGTGCCAGCAGCCCGGGACTTAACTATGGCTACACCTTC.

Ten or more counts support this clone. J is TRBJ2-7 and V is TRBV6-1; D possibly corresponds to TRBD1 (5 bases). This CDR3 has 16 residues. Germline V gene lookup returns CDR1 MNHNS and CDR2 SASEGT. Deletions cut 5 bases from V and 0 bases from J, with 17 bases between. For the CDR3, the DNA is TGTGCCAGCAGTCCATTTACAGGTCTAAGCTCCTACGAGCAGTACTTC. Amino acid sequence: CASSPFTGLSSYEQYF.

Turning to this clone: This may be a read error, as it is one base from a much larger clone. This chain links TRBV19 with TRBJ2-3, with D hard to call. Per the germline V gene, CDR1 is LNHDA and CDR2 is SQIVND (reference sequence). The CDR3 is 13 residues long. The ends were cut back, 3 bases at V and 4 bases at J, with 8 bases in the middle. The CDR3 protein is CASSMDGADTQYF. Here the CDR3 DNA reads TGTGCCAGTAGTATGGACGGCGCAGATACGCAGTATTTT.

Remarks on this clone: A read error may explain this, as a much larger clone is one base away. This rearrangement joins TRBV11-1 to TRBJ2-1; a weak D match, TRBD1 (5 bases). Trimming removed 5 bases from V and 4 bases from J, with 21 bases in between. The CDR3 runs to 17 residues. CDR1 is SGHAT, CDR2 FQDESV, per germline (reference sequence). DNA of the CDR3: TGTGCCAGCAGCCCCGGGTTCCGGTACAGGCCGTACAATGAGCAGTTCTTC. Its translation is CASSPGFRYRPYNEQFF. Full variable domain (remainder filled in from reference TRBV11-1 and TRBJ2-1): EAEVAQSPRYKITEKSQAVAFWCDPISGHATLYWYRQILGQGPELLVQFQDESVVDDSQLPKDRFSAERLKGVDSTLKIQPAELGDSAMYLCASSPGFRYRPYNEQFFGPGTRLTVL.

The chain recombines TRBV4-1 with TRBJ1-4, with TRBD1 as a possible D gene (5 bases). Germline V gene data show CDR1 as MGHRA and CDR2 as YSYEKL. The CDR3 is 17 residues long. Trimming shortened V by 4 bases and J by 2 bases, and 17 bases separated the two germline ends. The CDR3 region is CASSRKPPGGTNEKLFF. Here the CDR3 DNA reads TGCGCCAGCAGCCGGAAACCCCCGGGGGGTACTAATGAAAAACTGTTTTTT.

This clone was observed a few times. Given a much more abundant clone one base away, this may be a read error. This rearrangement joins TRBV20-1 to TRBJ1-2; D call uncertain. V lost 0 bases, J lost 6 bases, and 8 bases lay in between. The CDR3 is 12 amino acids. The V gene's germline CDR1 is DFQATT and CDR2 SNEGSKA (reference sequence). Here the CDR3 reads CSARDHGDGYTF. CDR3 DNA sequence: TGCAGTGCTAGAGATCATGGAGATGGCTACACCTTC.

In its sample, this clone was seen many times. The chain couples TRBV7-9 to TRBJ1-4; D might be TRBD1 (6 bases). Germline loops: CDR1 SEHNR, CDR2 FQNEAQ (reference sequence). This CDR3 is 14 amino acids long. V lost 10 bases and J 1 base, leaving 13 bases between the germline ends. CDR3 loop: CATSLQGTNEKLFF. CDR3 bases: TGTGCCACGAGCCTACAGGGAACTAATGAAAAACTGTTTTTT. Full variable domain (rest looked up from reference TRBV7-9 and TRBJ1-4): DTGVSQNPRHKITKRGQNVTFRCDPISEHNRLYWYRQTLGQGPEFLTYFQNEAQLEKSRLLSDRFSAERPKGSFSTLEIQRTEQGDSAMYLCATSLQGTNEKLFFGSGTQLSVL.

There are many counts of this clone. The V gene is TRBV30, the J gene TRBJ1-5, with D tentatively TRBD1 (5 bases). V was shortened by 5 bases and J by 0 bases, with 8 bases between the two germline ends. CDR1 and CDR2 (germline): GTSNPN, SVGIG (reference sequence). CDR3 length: 13 amino acids. The CDR3 is CAWGDGSNQPQHF. The CDR3 bases are TGTGCCTGGGGGGACGGTAGCAATCAGCCCCAGCATTTT.

This clone came up many times. The genes are TRBV6-2 or TRBV6-3 and TRBJ2-4, with D perhaps being TRBD1 or TRBD2 (6 bases each). The length of the CDR3 is 20 residues. Looked up from germline, CDR1 is MNHEY and CDR2 is SVGEGT. Deletions cut 0 bases from V and 0 bases from J, with 21 bases between. This chain's CDR3 is CASSYSGFRGTPKAKNIQYF. CDR3 nucleotides: TGTGCCAGCAGTTACTCGGGTTTCCGCGGGACACCCAAAGCCAAAAACATTCAGTACTTC.

This clone was seen a few times. At one boundary the junction diverges from the germline segment, which might be a read error. The chain recombines TRBV27 with TRBJ1-6, with D uncertain. Germline V CDR1 and CDR2: MNHEY, SMNVEV (reference sequence). The CDR3 sequence is 16 residues long. The CDR3 loop is CASRTERHGRNSPLRF. CDR3 sequence (DNA): TGTGCCAGCAGAACGGAGCGACATGGTCGAAATTCACCCCTCCGCTTT.

Remarks on this clone: Compared with germline, one end of the junction differs, possibly owing to a read error. The chain combines TRBV6-2 or TRBV6-3 with TRBJ1-1, with D possibly matching TRBD1 (5 bases). This CDR3 has 13 amino acids. Germline CDR1 MNHEY, CDR2 SVGEGT. The CDR3, as DNA: TGTGCCAGCAGTTCGGGGCACACCACTGAATCTTTTTTT. Encoded protein: CASSSGHTTESFF.

This clone has just one count. V usage is TRBV30 and J usage is TRBJ1-6; D remains unclear. Germline V CDR1 and CDR2: GTSNPN, SVGIG (reference sequence). The V end lost 0 bases, the J end lost 0 bases, and 9 bases lay between the germline ends. CDR3 length equals 16 residues. CDR3 loop: CAWSVPQFSYNSPLHF. In DNA form, the CDR3 reads TGTGCCTGGAGTGTACCCCAGTTCTCCTATAATTCACCCCTCCACTTT.

Note on this clone: This sequence may be a read error, since a much larger clone differs from it by one base. V gene TRBV5-1 combines with J gene TRBJ2-6; D is unclear. The CDR3 loop spans 14 amino acids. Germline V CDR1 and CDR2: SGHRS, YFSETQ. The CDR3: CASSMSSAANVLTF. CDR3 DNA sequence: TGCGCCAGCAGTATGAGCTCTGCGGCCAACGTCCTGACTTTC.

This clone was detected ten times or more. V usage is TRBV28 and J usage is TRBJ2-5; D ambiguous. The CDR3 is 12 amino acids. Germline assignment: CDR1 MDHEN and CDR2 SYDVKM. The V end lost 10 bases, the J end lost 2 bases, and 11 bases lay between the germline ends. The CDR3 nucleotides are TGTGCCACCGGACCTCAACAAGAGACCCAGTACTTC. Its protein is CATGPQQETQYF.

There are many counts of this clone. The chain recombines TRBV27 with TRBJ2-2; D tentatively reads TRBD1 or TRBD2 (5 bases each). CDR3 size: 15 residues. Trimming pared 7 bases from V and 5 bases from J, leaving 17 bases between. Germline CDR1 reads MNHEY; CDR2 reads SMNVEV (reference sequence). The DNA of the CDR3 is TGTGCCAGCACCTTGGCAGGGACGGGAACCGGGGAGCTGTTTTTT. Protein sequence: CASTLAGTGTGELFF.

A remark on this clone: The junction does not match germline at one end; this may be a read error. V gene TRBV6-1 combines with J gene TRBJ2-1; 8 bases agree with TRBD2. The CDR3 runs to 16 residues. The germline V gene has CDR1 MNHNS and CDR2 SASEGT. The CDR3 loop is CATSPTGGAGRNEQFF. The CDR3 DNA is TGTGCCACCAGTCCCACCGGGGGGGCGGGCAGGAATGAGCAGTTCTTC.

The J gene is TRBJ1-5, the V gene TRBV11-2, with TRBD1 matching over 12 bases. The germline V gene has CDR1 SGHAT and CDR2 FQNNGV. CDR3 length: 17 residues. After removal of 4 bases from V and 7 bases from J, the junction contained 11 bases not matched to a gene. The CDR3 sequence is CASSSRLGQGAGQPQHF. The CDR3 nucleotides are TGTGCCAGCAGCTCCAGACTGGGACAGGGGGCAGGGCAGCCCCAGCATTTT.

The V and J genes are TRBV30 and TRBJ1-2; weak D call: TRBD1 (5 bases). The CDR3 has 12 residues. The germline gives CDR1 GTSNPN, CDR2 SVGIG (reference sequence). The V end was cut by 4 bases, the J end by 8 bases, with 14 bases between. The CDR3 sequence: CAWTETAYGYTF. DNA for the CDR3: TGTGCCTGGACCGAGACAGCCTACGGCTACACCTTC.

This clone was seen repeatedly, ten times or more. This chain connects TRBV5-4 to TRBJ2-2, with TRBD1 matching over 7 bases. Germline loops: CDR1 SGHNT, CDR2 YYREEE (reference sequence). J lost 6 bases, V lost 0 bases, and 8 bases had no gene match. The CDR3 extends over 16 amino acids. DNA for the CDR3: TGTGCCAGCAGCTTGGGGGCAGGGGGTGGGGCCGGGGAGCTGTTTTTT. Its translation is CASSLGAGGGAGELFF.

The sample holds many counts of this clone. This CDR3 is CASSPSYNEQFF. CDR3 sequence (DNA): TGTGCCAGCTCCCCCTCCTACAATGAGCAGTTCTTC. The chain couples TRBV7-6 to TRBJ2-1; D is unresolved. CDR1 is SGHVS, CDR2 FNYEAQ, per germline. This CDR3 is built from 12 residues. V was trimmed by 8 bases and J by 0 bases, leaving 5 bases between them.

At least ten counts were recorded for this clone. This sequence joins TRBV28 and TRBJ1-3, with D unclear. Germline V gene lookup returns CDR1 MDHEN and CDR2 SYDVKM. This CDR3 comprises 16 residues. V lost 7 bases and J lost 0, with 16 bases in between. The CDR3: CASNLGLASSGNTIYF. The CDR3 bases are TGTGCCAGCAATCTAGGGCTGGCGTCCTCTGGAAACACCATATATTTT.

This clone was counted ten times or more. The chain combines TRBV7-9 with TRBJ2-7; perhaps D is TRBD1 or TRBD2 (6 bases each). Per germline, CDR1 SEHNR and CDR2 FQNEAQ (reference sequence). Trimming pared 0 bases from V and 6 bases from J, leaving 12 bases between. The CDR3 has 14 residues. This CDR3 reads CASSLAARGVEQYF. The CDR3 DNA is TGTGCCAGCAGCTTAGCAGCTAGGGGGGTCGAGCAGTACTTC.

This clone was seen at least ten times. The genes are TRBV12-3 or TRBV12-4 and TRBJ1-5; the D gene is possibly TRBD1 (5 bases). The CDR3 sequence is 15 residues long. The V and J ends lost 4 bases and 7 bases respectively, with 17 bases between them. This CDR3 is CASSSSAGAWQPQHF. The CDR3 bases are TGTGCCAGCAGTTCCAGCGCCGGGGCATGGCAGCCCCAGCATTTT.

This clone was detected ten times or more. V usage is TRBV28 and J usage is TRBJ2-1; 9 nucleotides align to TRBD2. The CDR3 is 14 residues long. From germline, CDR1 is MDHEN and CDR2 SYDVKM. V lost 2 bases and J lost 9; bases outside the gene matches: 5. Here the CDR3 DNA reads TGTGCCAGCAGTTTAGCGGGGGGGCTCGGTGAGCAGTTCTTC. This codes for CASSLAGGLGEQFF.

This clone was observed at least ten times. CDR3 in DNA: TGTGCCAGCAGCTTAGAGGGCGCGAAGGCTAGGGAGCTGTTTTTT. This gives the protein CASSLEGAKARELFF. The chain has TRBV11-2 and TRBJ2-2; D unclear. The CDR3 has 15 amino acids. V was clipped by 0 bases and J by 9 bases, with 14 bases between them. In germline, CDR1 is SGHAT, CDR2 FQNNGV. Full variable domain (rest looked up from reference TRBV11-2 and TRBJ2-2): EAGVAQSPRYKIIEKRQSVAFWCNPISGHATLYWYQQILGQGPKLLIQFQNNGVVDDSQLPKDRFSAERLKGVDSTLKIQPAKLEDSAVYLCASSLEGAKARELFFGEGSRLTVL.